This TCR beta chain was recorded in a study of T cells expressing NK-cell markers (dated by TCRdb to 2020 to 2022). Some background on the complete study: Three sorted T-cell subsets (CD3+CD56+NKG2C+, CD3+CD56+NKG2C- and CD3+CD56-NKG2C+) from seven to nine donors had their TCR beta-chain repertoires profiled. Among the eight sequenced donors, seven were HCMV-seropositive and one was HCMV-seronegative. Randomly selected healthy volunteers, three men and five women, were used as the eight sequenced donors. Sequencing of the libraries produced 2 x 150 bp reads on Illumina HiSeq 2000/2500, MiSeq or NextSeq. Results the study describes overall, beyond this receptor: In over five donors, the dominant CD3+CD56+NKG2C+ clonotypes were among the top 10 CD8+ clonotypes and accounted for about 1.0-7.5% of CD8+ T cells. Those dominant clonotypes were again the most abundant among CD3+CD56-NKG2C+ cells in a handful of donors, at roughly 25-65%. Whether the expanded NKG2C-expressing T cell clones were specific for HCMV antigens remained unclear.

Sequencing used an Illumina HiSeq 2000. The TCR beta cDNA libraries were made using 5'RACE template switching, a step that added both a universal primer site and unique molecular identifiers. cDNA synthesis was primed from the TCR beta constant segment, followed by two successive PCR amplification steps. The study's processing was this. MIGEC handled demultiplexing of the reads and grouping by UMI, while MiTCR was used to assemble and quantify clonotypes. To exclude erroneous sequences, only TCR cDNA sequences supported by at least two reads were retained. The tcR package was used for downstream repertoire analysis, and clonotypes were matched across fractions by CDR3 nucleotide sequence plus V segment. Antigen specificity was annotated against VDJdb with VDJmatch, allowing one amino acid substitution in CDR3. The reads were reprocessed in TCRdb, with one entry per CDR3 protein sequence and no accompanying DNA. The V and J calls come from TCRdb's annotation, not from the publication. The table for this sample records about 160,000 distinct CDR3 sequences. Roughly 18% of the sample belongs to the ten largest clones.

A commercial ELISA kit detecting HCMV-specific IgG in serum was used to determine HCMV serostatus. Ficoll density gradient centrifugation was used to isolate peripheral blood mononuclear cells from blood. Comments on this clonotype: Its binding antigen is unknown.

The CDR3 runs 14 amino acids, cysteine and phenylalanine included. No nucleotide data were recorded. The germline V gene provides CDR1 SGHAT and CDR2 FQNNGV. Sequencing input: blood T cells: a sorted CD56 or NKG2C T cell subset, CD4+ or CD8+ T cells, or bulk PBMC T cells (not recorded which). The chain is encoded by TRBV11-2 joined to TRBJ1-3. This TCR was sampled from a woman between 18 and 70 years old in good health. The CDR3 in this case is CASSSPTSGNTIYF.